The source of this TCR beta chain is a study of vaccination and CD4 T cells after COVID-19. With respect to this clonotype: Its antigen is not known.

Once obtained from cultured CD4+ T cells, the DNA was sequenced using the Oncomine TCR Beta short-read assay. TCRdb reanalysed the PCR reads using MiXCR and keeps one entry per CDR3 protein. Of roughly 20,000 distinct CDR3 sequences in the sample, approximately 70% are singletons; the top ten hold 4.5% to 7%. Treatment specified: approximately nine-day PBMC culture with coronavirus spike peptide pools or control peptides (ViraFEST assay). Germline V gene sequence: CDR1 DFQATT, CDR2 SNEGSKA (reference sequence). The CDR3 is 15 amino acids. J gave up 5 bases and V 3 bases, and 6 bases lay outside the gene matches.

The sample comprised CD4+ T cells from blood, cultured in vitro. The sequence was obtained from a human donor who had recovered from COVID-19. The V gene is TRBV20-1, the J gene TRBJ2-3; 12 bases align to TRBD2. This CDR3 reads CSASASGRAGDTQYF. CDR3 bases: TGCAGTGCTAGCGCTAGCGGGAGGGCCGGAGATACGCAGTATTTT.